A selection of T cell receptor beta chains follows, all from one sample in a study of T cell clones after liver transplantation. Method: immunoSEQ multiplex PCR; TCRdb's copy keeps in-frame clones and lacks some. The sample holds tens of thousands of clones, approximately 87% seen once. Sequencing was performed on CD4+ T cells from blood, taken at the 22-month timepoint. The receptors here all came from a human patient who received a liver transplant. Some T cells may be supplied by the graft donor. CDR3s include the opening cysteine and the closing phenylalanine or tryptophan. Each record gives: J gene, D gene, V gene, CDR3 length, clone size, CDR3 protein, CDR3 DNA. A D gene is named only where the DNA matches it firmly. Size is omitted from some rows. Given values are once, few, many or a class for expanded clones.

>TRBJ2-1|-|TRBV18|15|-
CASSPKGQNLNEQFF
TGTGCCAGCTCACCCAAAGGACAGAACCTCAATGAGCAGTTCTTC
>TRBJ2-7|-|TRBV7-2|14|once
CASSLGRNRVEQYF
TGTGCCAGCAGCTTAGGGAGGAATCGGGTCGAGCAGTACTTC
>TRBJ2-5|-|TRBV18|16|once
CASSPRQEPRGETQYF
TGTGCCAGCTCACCAAGACAGGAGCCCCGGGGAGAGACCCAGTACTTC
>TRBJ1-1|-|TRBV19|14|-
CASLQGLANTEAFF
TGTGCCAGCCTTCAAGGGTTGGCGAACACTGAAGCTTTCTTT
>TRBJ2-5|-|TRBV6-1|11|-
CASNLGETQYF
TGTGCCAGCAACCTTGGGGAGACCCAGTACTTC
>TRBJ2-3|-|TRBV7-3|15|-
CASSQPTDGPSTQYF
TGTGCCAGCAGCCAACCCACGGATGGGCCTTCGACGCAGTATTTT
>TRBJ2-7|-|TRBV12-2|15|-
CASRLVVGWRYEQYF
TGTGCAAGTCGCTTAGTAGTGGGGTGGCGCTACGAGCAGTACTTC
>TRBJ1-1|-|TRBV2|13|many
CASSVTGNTEAFF
TGTGCCAGCAGCGTGACAGGGAACACTGAAGCTTTCTTT
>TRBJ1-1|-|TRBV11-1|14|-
CASSSEGGDTEAFF
TGTGCCAGCAGCTCGGAGGGGGGAGACACTGAAGCTTTCTTT
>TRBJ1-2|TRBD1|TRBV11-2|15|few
CASSFTGGAYTGYTF
TGTGCCAGCAGCTTCACAGGGGGCGCGTATACTGGCTACACCTTC
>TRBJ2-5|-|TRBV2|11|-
CASGVEVTQYF
TGTGCCAGCGGGGTGGAAGTGACCCAGTACTTC
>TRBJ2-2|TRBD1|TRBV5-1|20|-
CASSRGTGGSSGRVSGELFF
TGCGCCAGCAGCAGAGGGACAGGGGGGAGTAGCGGGAGAGTCTCCGGGGAGCTGTTTTTT
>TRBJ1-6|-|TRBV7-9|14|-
CASSLEGYNSPLHF
TGTGCCAGCAGCTTAGAGGGGTATAATTCACCCCTCCACTTT
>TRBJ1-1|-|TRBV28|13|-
CASSQGGGPEAFF
TGTGCCAGCAGCCAGGGCGGGGGACCTGAAGCTTTCTTT
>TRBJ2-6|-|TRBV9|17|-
CASSGLHRGAGANVLTF
TGTGCCAGCAGCGGACTGCACCGCGGCGCTGGGGCCAACGTCCTGACTTTC
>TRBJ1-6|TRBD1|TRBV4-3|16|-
CASSQGDREVYSPLHF
TGCGCCAGCAGCCAAGGGGACAGGGAAGTGTATTCACCCCTCCACTTT
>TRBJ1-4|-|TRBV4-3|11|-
CASGDEEKLFF
TGCGCCAGCGGTGACGAGGAAAAACTGTTTTTT
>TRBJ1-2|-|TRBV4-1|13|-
CASSRESNYGYTF
TGCGCCAGCAGCCGGGAATCTAACTATGGCTACACCTTC
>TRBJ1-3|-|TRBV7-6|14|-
CASSLSESGNTIYF
TGTGCCAGCAGCTTGAGCGAAAGTGGAAACACCATATATTTT
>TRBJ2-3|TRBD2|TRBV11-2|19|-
CASSFTGLAGLTGADTQYF
TGTGCCAGCAGCTTTACGGGACTAGCGGGTCTCACCGGGGCAGATACGCAGTATTTT
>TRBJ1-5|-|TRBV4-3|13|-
CASSSRQDQPQHF
TGCGCCAGCAGCTCGCGACAGGACCAGCCCCAGCATTTT
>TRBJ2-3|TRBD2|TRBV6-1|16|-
CASSEHRGGPTDTQYF
TGTGCCAGCAGTGAACACCGCGGGGGACCCACAGATACGCAGTATTTT
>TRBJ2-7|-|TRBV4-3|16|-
CASSHYRTATGDEQYF
TGCGCCAGCAGCCATTACCGGACAGCCACAGGAGACGAGCAGTACTTC
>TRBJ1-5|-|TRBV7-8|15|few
CASSPSGGAGQPQHF
TGTGCCAGCAGCCCCTCCGGGGGGGCAGGACAGCCCCAGCATTTT
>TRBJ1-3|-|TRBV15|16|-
CATSPAGDSSGNTIYF
TGTGCCACCTCCCCTGCGGGTGATAGCTCTGGAAACACCATATATTTT
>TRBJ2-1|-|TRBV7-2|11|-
CASSLVNEQFF
TGTGCCAGCAGCTTAGTCAATGAGCAGTTCTTC
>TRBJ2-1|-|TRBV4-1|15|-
CASSQDSDPYNEQFF
TGCGCCAGCAGCCAAGATAGCGACCCCTACAATGAGCAGTTCTTC
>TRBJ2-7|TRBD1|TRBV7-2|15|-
CASSLADRAWSEQYF
TGTGCCAGCAGCTTAGCGGACAGGGCTTGGAGTGAGCAGTACTTC
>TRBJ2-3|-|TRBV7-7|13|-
CASSFSSTDTQYF
TGTGCTAGCAGCTTTTCCTCCACAGATACGCAGTATTTT
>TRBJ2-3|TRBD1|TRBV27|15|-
CASRHRGRTTDTQYF
TGTGCCAGCAGGCACAGGGGCCGAACAACAGATACGCAGTATTTT
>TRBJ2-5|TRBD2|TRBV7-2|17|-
CASSLVTAGGPRETQYF
TGTGCCAGCAGCTTAGTTACAGCGGGGGGGCCGAGGGAGACCCAGTACTTC
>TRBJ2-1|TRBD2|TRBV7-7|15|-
CASSRTSGNHNEQFF
TGTGCTAGCAGCCGAACTAGCGGGAATCACAATGAGCAGTTCTTC
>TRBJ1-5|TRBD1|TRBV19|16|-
CASSPTQGAANQPQHF
TGTGCCAGTAGCCCTACACAGGGGGCTGCGAATCAGCCCCAGCATTTT
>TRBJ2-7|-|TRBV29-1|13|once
CSVVGQGRYEQYF
TGCAGCGTTGTTGGCCAGGGTCGCTACGAGCAGTACTTC
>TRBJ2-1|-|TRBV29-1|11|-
CSVGQDNEQFF
TGCAGCGTTGGACAGGACAATGAGCAGTTCTTC
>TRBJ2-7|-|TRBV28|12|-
CATHRTVYEQYF
TGTGCCACTCATCGGACAGTCTACGAGCAGTACTTC
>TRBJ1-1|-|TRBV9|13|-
CASSVGTDSEAFF
TGTGCCAGCAGCGTAGGCACCGATAGTGAAGCTTTCTTT
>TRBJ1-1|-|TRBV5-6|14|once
CASRDGGIETEAFF
TGTGCCAGCAGGGACGGGGGAATTGAAACTGAAGCTTTCTTT
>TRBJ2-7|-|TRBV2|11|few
CASSTNYEQYF
TGTGCCAGCAGCACCAACTACGAGCAGTACTTC
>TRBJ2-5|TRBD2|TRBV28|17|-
CASSTPGLAGGRETQYF
TGTGCCAGCAGCACCCCGGGACTAGCGGGAGGACGGGAGACCCAGTACTTC
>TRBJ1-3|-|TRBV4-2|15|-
CASSQDPTSGNTIYF
TGTGCCAGCAGCCAAGATCCGACCTCTGGAAACACCATATATTTT
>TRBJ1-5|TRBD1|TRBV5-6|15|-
CASSATGTGGQPQHF
TGTGCCAGCAGCGCAACCGGGACAGGAGGTCAGCCCCAGCATTTT
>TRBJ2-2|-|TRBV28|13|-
CASRPGSDGELFF
TGTGCCAGCAGACCCGGGAGTGACGGGGAGCTGTTTTTT
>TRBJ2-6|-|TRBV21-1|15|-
CASIWDDPGANVLTF
TGTGCCAGCATTTGGGACGATCCTGGGGCCAACGTCCTGACTTTC
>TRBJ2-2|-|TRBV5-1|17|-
CASSLTPQGSNTGELFF
TGCGCCAGCAGCTTGACCCCACAGGGCTCGAACACCGGGGAGCTGTTTTTT
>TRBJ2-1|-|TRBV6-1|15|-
CASSEGSSRGNEQFF
TGTGCCAGCAGTGAAGGTAGTAGTCGCGGCAATGAGCAGTTCTTC
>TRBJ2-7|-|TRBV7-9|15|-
CASSLGDGRAYEQYF
TGTGCCAGCAGCTTGGGGGACGGACGAGCATACGAGCAGTACTTC
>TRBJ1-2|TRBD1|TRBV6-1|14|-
CASRRTGANYGYTF
TGTGCCAGCAGGAGGACAGGGGCGAACTATGGCTACACCTTC
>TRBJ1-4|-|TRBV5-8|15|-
CASSYRVTYNEKLFF
TGTGCCAGCAGCTACAGGGTCACCTACAATGAAAAACTGTTTTTT
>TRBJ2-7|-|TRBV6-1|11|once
CASSYLELLEF
TGTGCCAGCAGTTATCTTGAACTTCTAGAATTC